These 23 T cell receptor beta chains originate from one sample sequenced in a study of identifying expanded T cells in peripheral blood. Using immunoSEQ multiplex PCR, the repertoire was profiled, and TCRdb retains in-frame clones only, with some absent. This table holds under 150,000 clones, approximately 84% found once. What was sequenced was blood. The receptors were gathered from a person aged 18 to 75 in good health.

The V and J genes are TRBV9 and TRBJ2-7; D could derive from TRBD1 or TRBD2 (5 bases each). This CDR3 has 14 amino acids. In germline, CDR1 is SGDLS, CDR2 YYNGEE. The V end was cut by 4 bases, the J end by 3 bases, with 14 bases between. The CDR3 sequence: CASSPRDGDYEQYF. The CDR3 nucleotides read TGTGCCAGCAGCCCCCGGGACGGGGACTACGAGCAGTACTTC.

The V call is TRBV11-3, the J call TRBJ2-5; 9 nucleotides agree with TRBD1. The germline gives CDR1 SGHNT, CDR2 YENEEA. The junction had 1 base not matched to a gene; V was cut back by 4 bases and J by 4 bases. The CDR3 has 13 residues. In DNA form, the CDR3 reads TGTGCCAGCAGCTGGGACAGGGCAGAGACCCAGTACTTC. Translated, it gives CASSWDRAETQYF.

In the case of this clone: Distinct nucleotide sequences in the sample also encode this CDR3. The chain recombines TRBV7-2 with TRBJ1-3; D is undetermined. Trimming removed 8 bases at V and 2 bases at J, with 10 bases between. This CDR3 has 13 residues. The germline V gene encodes CDR1 SGHTA and CDR2 FQGNSA. The CDR3 region has the DNA TGTGCCAGCTCCGTGGATGCTGGAAACACCATATATTTT. Amino acid sequence: CASSVDAGNTIYF.

The chain couples TRBV4-3 to TRBJ1-1; possibly TRBD1 for D (6 bases). Germline CDR1 LGHNA, CDR2 YSLEER. This CDR3 contains 14 residues. V lost 0 bases and J 7 bases, leaving 12 bases between the germline ends. This CDR3 reads CASSQDRAGDEAFF. CDR3 DNA: TGCGCCAGCAGCCAAGATCGGGCAGGGGATGAAGCTTTCTTT.

V gene TRBV18 combines with J gene TRBJ1-2; a weak D match, TRBD1 (6 bases). From germline, CDR1 is KGHSH and CDR2 LQKENI. Trimming cost V 5 bases and J 4 bases, with 17 bases left between them. The CDR3 sequence is 15 residues long. CDR3 nucleotides: TGTGCCAGCTCATTCAGCGTGGACAGCACCTATGGCTACACCTTC. Translated, it gives CASSFSVDSTYGYTF. Full variable domain (remainder filled in from reference TRBV18 and TRBJ1-2): NAGVMQNPRHLVRRRGQEARLRCSPMKGHSHVYWYRQLPEEGLKFMVYLQKENIIDESGMPKERFSAEFPKEGPSILRIQQVVRGDSAAYFCASSFSVDSTYGYTFGSGTRLTVV.

The rearrangement links TRBV19 to TRBJ2-7; perhaps D is TRBD1 or TRBD2 (5 bases each). The CDR3 covers 14 residues. Trimming cost V 7 bases and J 1 base, with 14 bases left between them. Germline V CDR1 and CDR2: LNHDA, SQIVND (reference sequence). CDR3 loop: CASKIRDQSYEQYF. The CDR3, as DNA: TGTGCCAGTAAAATCCGGGACCAATCCTACGAGCAGTACTTC.

This sequence joins TRBV2 and TRBJ1-1; D might be TRBD1 (6 bases). V was cut by 3 bases and J by 1 base, with 12 bases left in between. Per germline, CDR1 SNHLY and CDR2 FYNNEI. This CDR3 is built from 15 residues. The CDR3 DNA follows: TGTGCCAGCAGTGAGGCAGGGGTGGGGAACACTGAAGCTTTCTTT. Protein product: CASSEAGVGNTEAFF.

J is TRBJ1-3 and V is TRBV10-3, with 9 bases that match TRBD1. CDR1 is ENHRY and CDR2 is SYGVKD in the germline V gene. CDR3 length equals 16 residues. With 8 bases clipped from V and 2 bases from J, the junction kept 10 bases outside the gene matches. In DNA form, the CDR3 reads TGTGCCATCGAAACCGGGACAGGGTACCCTGGAAACACCATATATTTT. This encodes CAIETGTGYPGNTIYF.

This sequence joins TRBV7-2 and TRBJ1-2, with TRBD1 as a possible D gene (5 bases). V was cut by 5 bases and J by 8 bases, with 15 bases left in between. CDR1 is SGHTA and CDR2 is FQGNSA in the germline V gene. This CDR3 is built from 13 residues. In nucleotides, the CDR3 is TGTGCCAGCAGCCCTCAACAGGAACGGGGCTACACCTTC. It is translated as CASSPQQERGYTF.

This chain connects TRBV11-2 to TRBJ2-7, with 7 bases matching TRBD1. This CDR3 is 14 amino acids long. Germline CDR1 SGHAT, CDR2 FQNNGV. J lost 3 bases, V lost 5 bases, and 7 bases had no gene match. CDR3 residues: CASSLGTAVYEQYF. The CDR3 coding sequence is TGTGCCAGCAGCCTAGGGACAGCGGTCTACGAGCAGTACTTC.

The chain links TRBV7-8 to TRBJ2-7; 9 bases align to TRBD1. The CDR3 sequence is 15 residues long. Per germline, CDR1 SGHVS and CDR2 FQNEAQ. V trimming: 4 bases; J trimming: 2 bases; junction bases outside the gene matches: 6. The CDR3 is CASSSPGQGPYEQYF. CDR3 in DNA: TGTGCCAGCAGCTCGCCGGGACAGGGCCCCTACGAGCAGTACTTC. Using reference TRBV7-8 and TRBJ2-7 for the parts outside the CDR3, the full variable domain is GAGVSQSPRYKVAKRGQDVALRCDPISGHVSLFWYQQALGQGPEFLTYFQNEAQLDKSGLPSDRFFAERPEGSVSTLKIQRTQQEDSAVYLCASSSPGQGPYEQYFGPGTRLTVT.

The V gene is TRBV7-9, the J gene TRBJ1-6; no definite D call. Trimming cost V 7 bases and J 7 bases, with 14 bases left between them. CDR3 size: 14 residues. CDR1 SEHNR and CDR2 FQNEAQ come from the germline V gene (reference sequence). CDR3: CASTHGRENSPLHF. The CDR3, as DNA: TGTGCCAGCACCCACGGGCGGGAAAATTCACCCCTCCACTTT.

The rearrangement uses TRBV19 and TRBJ2-3, with D unclear. The CDR3 sequence is 15 residues long. CDR1 is LNHDA and CDR2 is SQIVND in the germline V gene (reference sequence). V was shortened by 0 bases and J by 1 base, with 8 bases between the two germline ends. CDR3 DNA sequence: TGTGCCAGTAGTATAGATACCCTCGGCACAGATACGCAGTATTTT. It is translated as CASSIDTLGTDTQYF. The variable domain in full, completed from reference TRBV19 and TRBJ2-3, reads DGGITQSPKYLFRKEGQNVTLSCEQNLNHDAMYWYRQDPGQGLRLIYYSQIVNDFQKGDIAEGYSVSREKKESFPLTVTSAQKNPTAFYLCASSIDTLGTDTQYFGPGTRLTVL.

The rearrangement joins TRBV7-9 to TRBJ1-1; TRBD1 agrees at 8 bases. Per germline, CDR1 SEHNR and CDR2 FQNEAQ (reference sequence). CDR3 length: 15 residues. The J segment lost 4 bases and the V segment lost 0 bases, leaving 4 bases of the junction unmatched. The CDR3 is CASSLAQGGFTEAFF. CDR3 nucleotide sequence: TGTGCCAGCAGCTTAGCACAGGGGGGCTTCACTGAAGCTTTCTTT.

V and J are TRBV7-2 and TRBJ1-1; D is ambiguous. The CDR3 sequence is 15 residues long. Germline V gives CDR1 SGHTA, CDR2 FQGNSA. V was trimmed by 3 bases and J by 3 bases, leaving 14 bases between them. The CDR3 DNA reads TGTGCCAGCAGCTTTGTCCCCGGTGGGCACACTGAAGCTTTCTTT. As protein: CASSFVPGGHTEAFF.

The chain links TRBV6-1 to TRBJ2-5, with D perhaps TRBD2 (6 bases). Looked up from germline, CDR1 is MNHNS and CDR2 is SASEGT. The CDR3 spans 18 residues. V shed 4 bases and J shed 2 bases, with 23 bases lying between them. The CDR3 coding sequence is TGTGCCAGCAGTGTTGAGGTTGGGAGGAAGATTTGGCAAGAGACCCAGTACTTC. It is translated as CASSVEVGRKIWQETQYF.

The chain couples TRBV11-2 to TRBJ1-2; tentative D call: TRBD1 (5 bases). Trimming took 1 base from V and 4 from J, leaving 16 bases between them. Germline CDR1 and CDR2: SGHAT and FQNNGV. This CDR3 contains 16 residues. CDR3 region: CASSLGGSGRAYGYTF. CDR3 in DNA: TGTGCCAGCAGCTTAGGGGGTTCCGGCAGGGCCTATGGCTACACCTTC.

The gene calls are TRBV7-9 and TRBJ2-1; no clear D. The CDR3 runs 13 residues. With 10 bases removed from V and 7 bases from J, the gap between germline ends came to 17 bases. Per germline, CDR1 SEHNR and CDR2 FQNEAQ (reference sequence). The CDR3 sequence is CATHKPGPNEQFF. DNA of the CDR3: TGTGCCACCCATAAACCCGGACCAAATGAGCAGTTCTTC.

V gene TRBV5-6 combines with J gene TRBJ1-2; unclear D gene. The CDR3 runs to 13 residues. V gave up 0 bases and J gave up 3 bases, with 6 bases separating them. The germline CDR1 and CDR2 sequences are SGHDT and YYEEEE. The CDR3 DNA reads TGTGCCAGCAGCTTGGGAGATGACTATGGCTACACCTTC. It codes for CASSLGDDYGYTF.

The rearrangement links TRBV7-9 to TRBJ1-2; TRBD1 matches 8 bases. The V gene end was trimmed by 11 bases and the J gene end by 7 bases; junction bases not matched to a gene: 9. CDR1 SEHNR and CDR2 FQNEAQ come from the germline V gene (reference sequence). The CDR3 is made up of 12 amino acids. The CDR3, as DNA: TGTGCCTCCAAGACAGGGGATGGTGGCTACACCTTC. It specifies CASKTGDGGYTF. Full variable domain (rest looked up from reference TRBV7-9 and TRBJ1-2): DTGVSQNPRHKITKRGQNVTFRCDPISEHNRLYWYRQTLGQGPEFLTYFQNEAQLEKSRLLSDRFSAERPKGSFSTLEIQRTEQGDSAMYLCASKTGDGGYTFGSGTRLTVV.

CDR3: CASSLAQGYYGYTF. The DNA for the CDR3 is TGTGCCAGCAGCTTAGCGCAGGGTTACTATGGCTACACCTTC. The V gene is TRBV7-2, the J gene TRBJ1-2; D possibly corresponds to TRBD1 (5 bases). The V end was cut by 0 bases, the J end by 3 bases, with 8 bases between. The germline gives CDR1 SGHTA, CDR2 FQGNSA. This CDR3 spans 14 amino acids.

The genes are TRBV21-1 and TRBJ1-4. TRBV21-1 is a known pseudogene. There are 16 residues in the CDR3. The CDR3 sequence: CASTLPAAGANEKLFF. The CDR3 DNA reads TGTGCCAGCACTTTACCGGCCGCGGGGGCCAATGAAAAACTGTTTTTT.

The rearrangement uses TRBV2 and TRBJ1-2; tentative D call: TRBD1 (5 bases). This CDR3 spans 13 amino acids. Trimming removed 7 bases from V and 7 bases from J, with 16 bases in between. The germline gives CDR1 SNHLY, CDR2 FYNNEI. This CDR3 reads CASTRTGVLGYTF. The CDR3 DNA reads TGTGCCAGCACCCGGACGGGGGTACTTGGCTACACCTTC.